A single sample gave rise to the 18 T cell receptor beta chains below, sequenced in a study of Ad26.COV2.S vaccination and SARS-CoV-2 variants. Clones were read by immunoSEQ multiplex PCR, and TCRdb kept only the in-frame ones, dropping some. The sample lists roughly 350,000 clones; roughly 90% were seen once. This sample's treatment: 15 to 20 received Ad26.COV2.S at low or high dose, single or two shots; 5 received placebo; per-sample allocation not given. Sampling was performed 63 days after the first vaccine or placebo injection. Sequencing used peripheral blood, obtained in a trial of Ad26.COV2.S vaccine versus placebo. The receptor source for this set is a person aged 18-60 years who received the Ad26.COV2.S COVID-19 vaccine or a placebo.

The rearrangement links TRBV10-2 to TRBJ1-1; TRBD1 might be the D (5 bases). CDR3 length equals 13 residues. Looked up from germline, CDR1 is WSHSY and CDR2 is SAAADI. V lost 6 bases, J lost 5 bases, and 13 bases lay in between. The DNA of the CDR3 is TGCGCCAGCAGACCGGGGCAGAGGACTGAAGCTTTCTTT. Its protein is CASRPGQRTEAFF.

V and J are TRBV2 and TRBJ2-1; maybe TRBD2 (6 bases). The V and J ends lost 1 base and 0 bases respectively, with 10 bases between them. Looked up from germline, CDR1 is SNHLY and CDR2 is FYNNEI. The CDR3 contains 16 residues. CDR3 in amino acids: CASSEGRVSSYNEQFF. The DNA of the CDR3 is TGTGCCAGCAGTGAAGGGAGGGTTAGCTCCTACAATGAGCAGTTCTTC.

This chain joins TRBV6-5 and TRBJ1-2, with D unresolved. Per the germline V gene, CDR1 is MNHEY and CDR2 is SVGAGI. V was pared by 0 bases and J by 8 bases, with 13 bases between. This CDR3 is built from 14 residues. The CDR3 DNA reads as TGTGCCAGCAGTTACTCCCCGGGAGAGAGGGGCTACACCTTC. Amino acids: CASSYSPGERGYTF.

This chain joins TRBV5-1 and TRBJ2-3; 7 nucleotides agree with TRBD1. CDR3 length: 17 amino acids. Germline values: CDR1 SGHRS, CDR2 YFSETQ. With V trimmed by 0 bases and J by 3 bases, 10 bases remained unmatched. The DNA for the CDR3 is TGCGCCAGCAGCTTGGATAGCGTGGCAGGGGGAACAGATACGCAGTATTTT. It is translated as CASSLDSVAGGTDTQYF.

This chain links TRBV9 with TRBJ2-3; D gene ambiguous. V gave up 4 bases and J gave up 1 base, with 13 bases separating them. The CDR3 length is 15 residues. Looked up from germline, CDR1 is SGDLS and CDR2 is YYNGEE. CDR3 protein: CASSPTAFRTDTQYF. The CDR3 DNA sequence: TGTGCCAGCAGCCCTACAGCCTTTCGCACAGATACGCAGTATTTT.

This chain links TRBV29-1 with TRBJ2-1, with 12 nucleotides matching TRBD2. The CDR3 runs 16 residues. V shed 3 bases and J 3 bases; nucleotides not matched to a gene: 6. CDR1 SQVTM and CDR2 ANQGSEA come from the germline V gene. The CDR3 nucleotides are TGCAGCGTTGAGGAAAGGACTAGCGGGGTCTACAATGAGCAGTTCTTC. Translating it yields CSVEERTSGVYNEQFF.

This chain joins TRBV6-6 and TRBJ2-7; D is tentatively TRBD1 or TRBD2 (5 bases each). From germline, CDR1 is MNHNY and CDR2 SVGAGI (reference sequence). V was shortened by 6 bases and J by 0 bases, with 12 bases between the two germline ends. The CDR3 totals 14 residues. The CDR3 DNA is TGTGCCAGCAGCCCCGGGGCGAGCTCCTACGAGCAGTACTTC. This gives the protein CASSPGASSYEQYF.

This chain joins TRBV3-1 (or the pseudogene TRBV3-2) and TRBJ2-3; TRBD2 matches 9 bases. CDR1 is LGHDT, CDR2 YNNKEL, per germline (reference sequence). V was pared by 4 bases and J by 2 bases, with 13 bases of the junction left unmatched. The CDR3 length is 18 residues. The CDR3 nucleotides are TGTGCCAGCAGCCCAGAGGTGATAAGCGGGGGGTACACAGATACGCAGTATTTT. Amino acid sequence: CASSPEVISGGYTDTQYF.

The chain links TRBV30 to TRBJ2-5, with D hard to call. Germline V lookup: CDR1 GTSNPN, CDR2 SVGIG (reference sequence). V was clipped by 2 bases and J by 1 base, with 14 bases between them. There are 15 residues in the CDR3. CDR3 sequence reads: CAWSSQMGIQETQYF. CDR3 in DNA: TGTGCCTGGAGTTCCCAAATGGGGATCCAAGAGACCCAGTACTTC.

The CDR3 DNA sequence: TGTGCCAGCAGTTTTAGTCTAGCGGGAGGCAATGAGCAGTTCTTC. This codes for CASSFSLAGGNEQFF. The J gene is TRBJ2-1, the V gene TRBV28; the match to TRBD2 covers 11 bases. J lost 6 bases, V lost 3 bases, and 4 bases had no gene match. Per the germline V gene, CDR1 is MDHEN and CDR2 is SYDVKM. The CDR3 is made up of 15 amino acids. Together with reference TRBV28 and TRBJ2-1, the CDR3 gives the full variable domain: DVKVTQSSRYLVKRTGEKVFLECVQDMDHENMFWYRQDPGLGLRLIYFSYDVKMKEKGDIPEGYSVSREKKERFSLILESASTNQTSMYLCASSFSLAGGNEQFFGPGTRLTVL.

This chain connects TRBV7-8 to TRBJ1-2; TRBD1 matches 8 bases. The CDR3 runs to 16 residues. Germline V gives CDR1 SGHVS, CDR2 FQNEAQ. After removal of 1 base from V and 10 bases from J, the junction contained 14 bases not matched to a gene. The CDR3 DNA is TGTGCCAGCAGCTTAGATGTAAGGGACAGGAGTTCGCTCTACACCTTC. Its protein product is CASSLDVRDRSSLYTF.

This chain uses TRBV18 with TRBJ2-1; 10 bases match TRBD1. The CDR3 has 17 residues. Per the germline V gene, CDR1 is KGHSH and CDR2 is LQKENI. V trimming: 5 bases; J trimming: 8 bases; junction bases outside the gene matches: 15. CDR3: CASSFSSGTGDPYEQFF. DNA for the CDR3: TGTGCCAGCTCATTCTCTTCCGGGACAGGGGATCCGTATGAGCAGTTCTTC.

The chain couples TRBV4-1 to TRBJ2-7; 10 bases fit TRBD1. Germline CDR1 reads MGHRA; CDR2 reads YSYEKL. With V trimmed by 5 bases and J by 2 bases, 3 bases remained unmatched. The CDR3 extends over 14 amino acids. Here the CDR3 reads CASSSGQGTYEQYF. CDR3 sequence (DNA): TGCGCCAGCAGCTCGGGACAGGGGACCTACGAGCAGTACTTC.

The chain couples TRBV19 to TRBJ1-5; a weak D match, TRBD1 (6 bases). The CDR3 has 17 amino acids. V shed 5 bases and J shed 0 bases, with 17 bases lying between them. The V gene's germline CDR1 is LNHDA and CDR2 SQIVND (reference sequence). The chain's CDR3 is CASSARRTDYSNQPQHF. CDR3 sequence (DNA): TGTGCCAGTAGTGCAAGGCGGACAGACTATAGCAATCAGCCCCAGCATTTT.

The chain is built from TRBV6-2 or TRBV6-3 and TRBJ2-2; perhaps TRBD1 as D (6 bases). This CDR3 spans 15 amino acids. V was cut by 5 bases and J by 3 bases, with 13 bases left in between. CDR1 and CDR2 from the germline V gene are MNHEY and SVGEGT. CDR3 sequence (DNA): TGTGCCAGCAGTCCCGGACAGCTGGACACCGGGGAGCTGTTTTTT. Translated: CASSPGQLDTGELFF.

The chain recombines TRBV3-1 (or the pseudogene TRBV3-2) with TRBJ1-1, with D possibly TRBD1 on 6 matching bases. The CDR3 consists of 13 residues. V was pared by 4 bases and J by 3 bases, with 9 bases between. The germline gives CDR1 LGHDT, CDR2 YNNKEL (reference sequence). This chain's CDR3 is CASSPRGDTEAFF. The CDR3 bases are TGTGCCAGCAGCCCCAGGGGAGACACTGAAGCTTTCTTT.

The J gene is TRBJ2-2, the V gene TRBV28, with 10 bases lining up with TRBD2. Germline CDR1 reads MDHEN; CDR2 reads SYDVKM. Losses at the gene ends were 2 bases for V and 3 bases for J; bases not matched to a gene: 0. The CDR3 spans 15 residues. CDR3 DNA sequence: TGTGCCAGCAGTTTACTAGCGGGGGACACCGGGGAGCTGTTTTTT. The encoded protein is CASSLLAGDTGELFF.

The chain recombines TRBV4-3 with TRBJ1-1; possibly TRBD1 for D (5 bases). The CDR3 length is 14 residues. Trimming took 3 bases from V and 0 from J, leaving 8 bases between them. The germline CDR1 and CDR2 sequences are LGHNA and YSLEER. CDR3 region: CASSQGQMNTEAFF. For the CDR3, the DNA is TGCGCCAGCAGCCAGGGGCAAATGAACACTGAAGCTTTCTTT.